The next 7 T cell receptor beta chains were all read from a single sample in a study of cytomegalovirus exposure and HLA in healthy donors. PCR primers comprised 60 Vbeta and 13 Jbeta primers. Profiling relied on immunoSEQ multiplex PCR, and the TCRdb table lists in-frame clones only, not all of them. The sample has some 130,000 clones; 60% to 85% are singletons. Sequences were obtained from PBMCs. These receptors all stem from a human donor in good health.

V and J are TRBV10-2 and TRBJ2-7; D may be TRBD2 (6 bases). Germline loops: CDR1 WSHSY, CDR2 SAAADI. The CDR3 consists of 14 residues. V was trimmed by 4 bases and J by 2 bases, leaving 12 bases between them. In DNA, the CDR3 is TGCGCCAGCAGTGGCGGCGGGGACCCCTACGAGCAGTACTTC. As protein: CASSGGGDPYEQYF.

In this sample, this clone turned up a few times. The chain combines TRBV4-2 with TRBJ1-4, with D possibly TRBD1 on 5 matching bases. Trimming stripped 0 bases from V and 0 bases from J, with 11 bases between. Germline assignment: CDR1 LGHNA and CDR2 YNFKEQ. The CDR3 length is 17 residues. For the CDR3, the DNA is TGTGCCAGCAGCCAAGAAAGGCAGGGCTCAACTAATGAAAAACTGTTTTTT. Amino acids: CASSQERQGSTNEKLFF.

This clone occurred once. This sequence joins TRBV7-9 and TRBJ1-2; D not resolved. Between the trimmed V and J ends, which lost 6 bases and 3 bases, there was a span of 14 bases. Germline V gene lookup returns CDR1 SEHNR and CDR2 FQNEAQ (reference sequence). The CDR3 consists of 14 residues. DNA of the CDR3: TGTGCCAGCAGTCGTCGTCGGGTTGACTATGGCTACACCTTC. This gives the protein CASSRRRVDYGYTF.

Of note for this clone: The germline gene is not matched at one end of the junction; a read error may be the cause. The V and J genes are TRBV2 and TRBJ2-1; 11 nucleotides line up with TRBD2. The CDR3 sequence is 15 residues long. Germline V gene sequence: CDR1 SNHLY, CDR2 FYNNEI. CDR3 in amino acids: CASILAGGYRNGQFF. CDR3 DNA sequence: TGTGCCAGCATTCTAGCGGGGGGTTATAGGAATGGGCAGTTCTTC. Based on the CDR3 plus reference TRBV2 and TRBJ2-1, the full variable domain is EPEVTQTPSHQVTQMGQEVILRCVPISNHLYFYWYRQILGQKVEFLVSFYNNEISEKSEIFDDQFSVERPDGSNFTLKIRSTKLEDSAMYFCASILAGGYRNGQFFGPGTRLTVL.

This rearrangement joins TRBV6-5 to TRBJ2-7; TRBD1 matches at 8 bases. The junction had 14 bases not matched to a gene; V was cut back by 7 bases and J by 6 bases. Per germline, CDR1 MNHEY and CDR2 SVGAGI. The CDR3 covers 15 residues. The CDR3 spells CASILWRQGAAEQYF. CDR3 in DNA: TGTGCCAGCATCCTCTGGAGGCAGGGGGCCGCCGAGCAGTACTTC.

The J gene is TRBJ2-4, the V gene TRBV5-1; TRBD1 agrees at 7 bases. J gave up 0 bases and V 6 bases, and 15 bases lay outside the gene matches. CDR3 size: 18 residues. Germline CDR1 and CDR2: SGHRS and YFSETQ. The chain's CDR3 is CASITGTVNLLAKNIQYF. The CDR3 DNA reads as TGCGCCAGCATCACCGGGACAGTCAATTTATTAGCCAAAAACATTCAGTACTTC.

Remarks on this clone: Relative to the germline gene, one junction end is altered; a read error may explain this. This chain links TRBV2 with TRBJ1-2; no clear D. The CDR3 runs to 9 residues. From germline, CDR1 is SNHLY and CDR2 FYNNEI. CDR3 DNA sequence: TGTGCCAGCAGTGTCGAAGCCCACTTC. It codes for CASSVEAHF.